Shown below are 3 T cell receptor beta chains from a single sample sequenced in a study of PD-1 blockade in classical Hodgkin lymphoma. With no exception, relapse followed autologous stem cell transplantation in all patients, and brentuximab vedotin exposure varied. Sequenced by immunoSEQ multiplex PCR; TCRdb stores in-frame clones only, minus some. The repertoire includes 75,000 to 100,000 clones, about four fifths of them detected once, and around 17% sits in the top ten. This material consisted of peripheral blood mononuclear cells (PBMCs), taken before the second cycle of nivolumab. These receptors all stem from a human donor with classical Hodgkin lymphoma.

This rearrangement joins TRBV7-3 to TRBJ2-7; no clear D. Looked up from germline, CDR1 is SGHTA and CDR2 is FQGTGA. V lost 5 bases and J lost 3, with 11 bases in between. The CDR3 totals 13 residues. The CDR3 sequence: CASSPSAGYEQYF. Here the CDR3 DNA reads TGTGCCAGCAGCCCCTCGGCAGGCTACGAGCAGTACTTC.

The chain links TRBV7-3 to TRBJ2-1; TRBD1 might be the D (6 bases). There are 13 residues in the CDR3. Germline V lookup: CDR1 SGHTA, CDR2 FQGTGA. V shed 5 bases and J shed 10 bases, with 15 bases lying between them. CDR3 sequence (DNA): TGTGCCAGCAGCCGAGACAGGTTCGAAGAGCAGTTCTTC. As protein: CASSRDRFEEQFF.

The chain couples TRBV18 to TRBJ2-2, with D unresolved. The CDR3 is 15 amino acids. Germline-derived CDR1 and CDR2 are KGHSH and LQKENI. V was shortened by 2 bases and J by 0 bases, with 7 bases between the two germline ends. The CDR3 protein is CASSPGVSNTGELFF. In nucleotides, the CDR3 is TGTGCCAGCTCACCAGGAGTTTCGAACACCGGGGAGCTGTTTTTT.